This TCR beta chain came from a study of blood T cell repertoires in COVID-19. The CDR3 is 17 residues long. Per germline, CDR1 LNHDA and CDR2 SQIVND (reference sequence). V shed 5 bases and J 4 bases; nucleotides not matched to a gene: 14. Source study methods: Nucleated cell number was recorded as an estimate derived from reference gene primer amplification. The protocol was immunoSEQ multiplex PCR, while the TCRdb copy is restricted to in-frame clones and leaves out a portion. The V and J calls and the clone size are those of that table, but D and trimming were determined from the DNA. This table holds about 270,000 clones, 75% to 95% found once.

The chain combines TRBV19 with TRBJ2-5; the match to TRBD1 covers 9 bases. Input material: peripheral blood. This receptor was taken from a young adult with COVID-19, enrolled during active disease. The CDR3 nucleotides read TGTGCCAGTAGTCACCGAGGGACAGGGACCCAGGTAGAGACCCAGTACTTC. Its protein is CASSHRGTGTQVETQYF.